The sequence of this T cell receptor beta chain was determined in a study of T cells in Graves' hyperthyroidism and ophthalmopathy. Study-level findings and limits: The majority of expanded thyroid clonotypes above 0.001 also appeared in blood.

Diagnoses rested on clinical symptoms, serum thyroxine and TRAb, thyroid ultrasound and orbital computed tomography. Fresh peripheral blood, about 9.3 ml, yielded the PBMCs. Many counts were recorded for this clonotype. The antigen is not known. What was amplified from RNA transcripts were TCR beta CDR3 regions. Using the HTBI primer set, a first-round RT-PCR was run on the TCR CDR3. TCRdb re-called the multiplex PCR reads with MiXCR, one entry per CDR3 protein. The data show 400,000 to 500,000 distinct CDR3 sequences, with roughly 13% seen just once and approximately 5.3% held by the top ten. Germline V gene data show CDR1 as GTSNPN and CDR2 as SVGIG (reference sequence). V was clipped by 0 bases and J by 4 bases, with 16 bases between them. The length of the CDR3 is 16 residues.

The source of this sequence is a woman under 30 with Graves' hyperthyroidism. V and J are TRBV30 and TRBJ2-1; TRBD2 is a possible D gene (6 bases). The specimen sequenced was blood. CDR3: CAWSVRVFRGYNEQFF. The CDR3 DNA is TGTGCCTGGAGTGTACGGGTGTTTCGGGGGTACAATGAGCAGTTCTTC.